This T cell receptor (beta chain) was sequenced in a study of tumor-infiltrating lymphocytes in primary liver carcinoma. Study-wide background: Staging placed the tumors at T1-T3 N0M0, and they measured about 4.2 to 10 cm across. Study-wide results and caveats: The study found tumor-adjacent and tumor-blood pairs overlapped less than tumor region pairs.

Investigators took RNA and DNA out together from 20-30 mg of unsorted bulk tissue. From roughly 470 ng total RNA, TCR beta cDNA was generated with a primer in the constant region. Library construction for TCR beta comprised three nested multiplex PCR rounds performed with slightly modified ARM-PCR. It was with TRBV1-TRBV30 forward primers and a C-beta reverse primer that the first two PCR rounds were run, at approximately 10 cycles each. TCRdb called the multiplex PCR reads again in MiXCR, with one record for every CDR3 protein. The sample carries tens of thousands of distinct CDR3 sequences, over 70% recorded once. Details on this clonotype: Its antigen is currently unknown.

In germline, CDR1 is SGHAT, CDR2 FQNNGV. V was pared by 11 bases and J by 4 bases, with 12 bases of the junction left unmatched. This CDR3 contains 15 residues. This chain uses TRBV11-2 with TRBJ2-1; 9 nucleotides agree with TRBD2. The sequence was obtained from a woman aged 55-69 years with primary liver carcinoma and hepatitis B virus infection. Specimen: liver tumor tissue from sampling region 4. Subset noted: tumor region T4, right-lateral pole. CDR3 nucleotides: TGTGCCGGTGGCGTGGGACTAGCAGCATACAATGAGCAGTTCTTC. It is translated as CAGGVGLAAYNEQFF.